This entry lists 9 T cell receptor beta chains sequenced from one sample in a study of CD8+CD57+ T cells in acquired aplastic anemia. Genomic DNA templated the TCR beta VDJ and CDR3 profiling. TCRdb ran MiXCR on the reads and lists one entry per CDR3 protein. The sample includes around 400,000 distinct CDR3 sequences, 55% to 70% of them seen just once. The sample taken for sequencing was sorted CD4+, CD8+, or CD8+CD57+ T cells (not recorded which) from PBMCs. The receptor set was obtained from a human donor in good health, serving as a control.

The chain combines TRBV25-1 with TRBJ2-1; 7 positions agree with TRBD2. With 2 bases clipped from V and 3 bases from J, the junction kept 4 bases outside the gene matches. Germline V gene data show CDR1 as MGHDK and CDR2 as SYGVNS. The CDR3 spans 15 residues. The CDR3 DNA follows: TGTGCCAGCAGTGAACACCTAGCGGACTACAATGAGCAGTTCTTC. Encoded protein: CASSEHLADYNEQFF.

This clonotype came up once. A junction end diverges from the germline sequence, so it may reflect a read error. This sequence joins TRBV20-1 and TRBJ1-2; D gene uncertain. The germline gives CDR1 DFQATT, CDR2 SNEGSKA (reference sequence). The CDR3 is 11 residues long. CDR3 region: CSAQPARRTAF. In DNA form, the CDR3 reads TGCAGTGCTCAGCCCGCGAGGCGCACAGCCTTC.

There are many counts of this clonotype. This rearrangement joins TRBV4-3 to TRBJ1-2, with no clear D. Germline V gene data show CDR1 as LGHNA and CDR2 as YSLEER. The CDR3 totals 14 residues. V lost 1 base and J 2 bases, leaving 8 bases between the germline ends. CDR3 in DNA: TGCGCCAGCAGCCAAGCCAACCCAAACTATGGCTACACCTTC. Its translation is CASSQANPNYGYTF.

The gene calls are TRBV6-2 or TRBV6-3 and TRBJ2-6, with D tentatively TRBD1 (6 bases). The germline CDR1 and CDR2 sequences are MNHEY and SVGEGT. The germline V and J ends were trimmed by 7 bases and 1 base, with 11 bases remaining between them. The CDR3 has 15 amino acids. CDR3 DNA: TGTGCCAGCATTTGGACAGTGTCTGGGGCCAACGTCCTGACTTTC. Its translation is CASIWTVSGANVLTF.

As concerns this clonotype: The junction shows a germline mismatch at one end, possibly a read error. The rearrangement links TRBV20-1 to TRBJ1-3; D unclear. Germline V gives CDR1 DFQATT, CDR2 SNEGSKA (reference sequence). This CDR3 is 13 amino acids long. The chain's CDR3 is CSALTPTAGVDTF. Written as DNA, the CDR3 is TGCAGTGCTCTAACACCCACCGCTGGAGTAGACACCTTC.

The V gene is TRBV7-2, the J gene TRBJ2-1; 12 nucleotides line up with TRBD2. After removal of 5 bases from V and 12 bases from J, the junction contained 11 bases not matched to a gene. This CDR3 has 15 residues. Germline V gene sequence: CDR1 SGHTA, CDR2 FQGNSA. Here the CDR3 DNA reads TGTGCCAGCAGCCTACCGACTAGCGGGGGTGGGGCGCAGTTCTTC. It translates to CASSLPTSGGGAQFF.

Remarks on this clonotype: The CDR3 end shows no conserved phenylalanine or tryptophan, and so a read error is likely. The limits of the CDR3 on the DNA are not certain, so only TCRdb's listed CDR3 is given. The chain links TRBV7-8 to TRBJ1-2; TRBD1 was called by the table and not checked on the DNA. Germline CDR1 SGHVS, CDR2 FQNEAQ. A total of 13 residues make up the CDR3, ends included. CDR3 in amino acids: CASSAGQGHNQPH.

This clonotype was recorded at least ten times. The chain is built from TRBV7-2 and TRBJ2-5, with TRBD2 identical over 9 bases. This CDR3 region has 16 residues. The germline CDR1 and CDR2 sequences are SGHTA and FQGNSA. J gave up 0 bases and V 5 bases, and 7 bases lay outside the gene matches. The CDR3 sequence is CASSLMAGGNQETQYF. The CDR3 coding sequence is TGTGCCAGCAGCCTAATGGCGGGGGGGAACCAAGAGACCCAGTACTTC.

In the case of this clonotype: The conserved closing phenylalanine or tryptophan is absent in this CDR3, likely reflecting a read error. For the CDR3, the DNA is TGTGCCAGCAGCCAAGCTACCGCGGTAGAAGGGCTGCTGTTTCGT. Amino acids: CASSQATAVEGLLFR. This chain connects TRBV2 to TRBJ2-2, with D unresolved. The CDR3 spans 15 residues. The ends were cut back, 6 bases at V and 13 bases at J, with 24 bases in the middle. Germline V CDR1 and CDR2: SNHLY, FYNNEI.